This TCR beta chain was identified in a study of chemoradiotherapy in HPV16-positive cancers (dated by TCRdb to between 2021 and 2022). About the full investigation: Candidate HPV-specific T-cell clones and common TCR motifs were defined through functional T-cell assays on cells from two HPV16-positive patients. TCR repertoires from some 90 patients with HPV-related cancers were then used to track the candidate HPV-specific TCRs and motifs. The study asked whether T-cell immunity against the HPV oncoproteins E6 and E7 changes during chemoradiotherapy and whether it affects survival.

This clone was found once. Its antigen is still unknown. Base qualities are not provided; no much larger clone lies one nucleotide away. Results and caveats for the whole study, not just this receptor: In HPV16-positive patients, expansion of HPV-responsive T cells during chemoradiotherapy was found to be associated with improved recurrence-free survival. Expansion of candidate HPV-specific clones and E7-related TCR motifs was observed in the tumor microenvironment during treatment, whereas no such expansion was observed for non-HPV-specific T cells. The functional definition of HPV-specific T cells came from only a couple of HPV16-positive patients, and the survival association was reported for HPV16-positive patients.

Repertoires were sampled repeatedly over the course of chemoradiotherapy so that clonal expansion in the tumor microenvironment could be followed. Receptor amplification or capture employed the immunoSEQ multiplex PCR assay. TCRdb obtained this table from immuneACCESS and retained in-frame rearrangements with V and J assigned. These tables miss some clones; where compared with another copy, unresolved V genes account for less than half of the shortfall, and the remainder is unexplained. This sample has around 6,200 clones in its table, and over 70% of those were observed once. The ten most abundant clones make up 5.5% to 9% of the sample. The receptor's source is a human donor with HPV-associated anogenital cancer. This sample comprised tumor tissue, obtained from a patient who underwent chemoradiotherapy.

The CDR3 here reads CSVVAGATNTGELFF. The base sequence is TGCAGCGTTGTAGCGGGAGCGACGAACACCGGGGAGCTGTTTTTT. The chain is assembled from TRBV29-1 and TRBJ2-2, and 9 bases in between align with TRBD2. At the junction V is shortened by 4 bases and J by 0 bases; bases outside the gene matches: 3. The CDR1 and CDR2 encoded by the germline V gene are SQVTM and ANQGSEA. CDR3 length: 15 amino acids, cysteine to phenylalanine. Only the CDR3 region is kept as DNA, spanning 45 bases read in frame from base 1.